Given below is one T cell receptor beta chain in context. Using immunoSEQ multiplex PCR, the repertoire was profiled, and TCRdb retains in-frame clones only, with some absent. This repertoire shows approximately 300,000 clones, 75% to 90% found once; its top ten account for over 1.5%. This specimen comes from a study of blood T cell repertoires in COVID-19. Trimming removed 6 bases from V and 0 bases from J, with 17 bases in between. This CDR3 comprises 16 residues. Germline loops: CDR1 MDHEN, CDR2 SYDVKM. Cohorts were assigned according to the clinical history that participants reported. Exposed volunteers were people who met a COVID-19 case within 2 weeks before study entry.

This sequence joins TRBV28 and TRBJ1-1; perhaps TRBD1 as D (5 bases). The clonotype originates from a woman in her twenties or thirties who had been exposed to COVID-19. The sequencing input was PBMCs or T cells enriched from blood (not recorded which). As DNA, the CDR3 is TGTGCCAGCAGCCCTTTATCCGCAGGGATGAACACTGAAGCTTTCTTT. This sequence encodes CASSPLSAGMNTEAFF.